Listed below are T cell receptor beta chains from one sample, sequenced in a study of blood T cells in healthy people across ages. TCRdb re-derived calls from the 5' RACE reads in MiXCR, one entry per CDR3 protein. The sample has 750,000 to 950,000 distinct CDR3 sequences, about 29% seen once. Another study also made use of these data, one on T cells of mothers and their children.

The sequenced material came from blood. The receptors were sampled from a woman in her 40s in good health. CDR3s include the opening cysteine and the closing phenylalanine or tryptophan. D genes are given only for firm matches. Only some rows state a clone size, as once, few, many or a class for expanded clones.

d_gene: TRBD1; j_gene: TRBJ1-1; v_gene: TRBV20-1; abundance: .; CDR3nt: TGCAGTGCGAGACAGGGGTTCAGCACTGAAGCTTTCTTT; CDR3aa: CSARQGFSTEAFF
d_gene: TRBD1; j_gene: TRBJ1-5; v_gene: TRBV7-9; abundance: .; CDR3nt: TGTGCCAGCAGCTCGGACAGGGCAAATCAGTCCCAGCATTTT; CDR3aa: CASSSDRANQSQHF
d_gene: .; j_gene: TRBJ1-2; v_gene: TRBV2; abundance: few; CDR3nt: TGTGCCAGCAGGGTAGACGGCAACTATGGCTACACCTTC; CDR3aa: CASRVDGNYGYTF
d_gene: TRBD2; j_gene: TRBJ2-5; v_gene: TRBV11-2; abundance: .; CDR3nt: TGTGCCAGCAGCTTAGGAGGGGCGGTAGCGGGGGATCAAGAGACCCAGTACTTC; CDR3aa: CASSLGGAVAGDQETQYF
d_gene: .; j_gene: TRBJ2-7; v_gene: TRBV4-3; abundance: many; CDR3nt: TGCGCCAGCAGCCAAGATTCACACACCGAGCAGTACTTC; CDR3aa: CASSQDSHTEQYF
d_gene: TRBD1; j_gene: TRBJ2-7; v_gene: TRBV6-6; abundance: many; CDR3nt: TGTGCCAGCAGTTACTCTGGACAGGTGGGCTACGAGCAGTACTTC; CDR3aa: CASSYSGQVGYEQYF
d_gene: .; j_gene: TRBJ2-5; v_gene: TRBV5-5; abundance: many; CDR3nt: TGTGCCAGCACCCTAGGGGTTCAGAGGCAAGAGACCCAGTACTTC; CDR3aa: CASTLGVQRQETQYF
d_gene: .; j_gene: TRBJ2-1; v_gene: TRBV9; abundance: .; CDR3nt: TGTGCCAGCAGCCCGGCCGGGACACCGAGCTCCTACAATGAGCAGTTCTTC; CDR3aa: CASSPAGTPSSYNEQFF
d_gene: TRBD2; j_gene: TRBJ2-5; v_gene: TRBV20-1; abundance: many; CDR3nt: TGCAGTGCTAGAGTCGCGACTAGCAGGGAGACCCAGTACTTC; CDR3aa: CSARVATSRETQYF
d_gene: .; j_gene: TRBJ2-7; v_gene: TRBV12-3/TRBV12-4; abundance: .; CDR3nt: TGTGCCAGCAGTACCCTCGACAGTACCTACGAGCAGTACTTC; CDR3aa: CASSTLDSTYEQYF
d_gene: TRBD1; j_gene: TRBJ2-7; v_gene: TRBV4-1; abundance: many; CDR3nt: TGCGCCAGCAGCCAAGGGGACAGCTCCTACGAGCAGTACTTC; CDR3aa: CASSQGDSSYEQYF
d_gene: TRBD1; j_gene: TRBJ1-2; v_gene: TRBV12-3/TRBV12-4; abundance: many; CDR3nt: TGTGCCAGCAGTCCCGGGACAGGGGAAGGCTATGGCTACACCTTC; CDR3aa: CASSPGTGEGYGYTF
d_gene: .; j_gene: TRBJ2-3; v_gene: TRBV20-1; abundance: many; CDR3nt: TGCAGTGCTACCTCCGGGAGTCGCCCAGATACGCAGTATTTT; CDR3aa: CSATSGSRPDTQYF
d_gene: TRBD2; j_gene: TRBJ2-1; v_gene: TRBV12-3/TRBV12-4; abundance: few; CDR3nt: TGTGCCAGCAGTCCCGGTTTAGCGGGGCCCTCATACAATGAGCAGTTCTTC; CDR3aa: CASSPGLAGPSYNEQFF
d_gene: .; j_gene: TRBJ1-1; v_gene: TRBV10-3; abundance: .; CDR3nt: TGTGCCATCAGTGAGAACGGGGAAGGGACTGAAGCTTTCTTT; CDR3aa: CAISENGEGTEAFF
d_gene: .; j_gene: TRBJ2-5; v_gene: TRBV5-1; abundance: many; CDR3nt: TGCGCCAGCAGCTTGGATGGGACCCAGTACTTC; CDR3aa: CASSLDGTQYF